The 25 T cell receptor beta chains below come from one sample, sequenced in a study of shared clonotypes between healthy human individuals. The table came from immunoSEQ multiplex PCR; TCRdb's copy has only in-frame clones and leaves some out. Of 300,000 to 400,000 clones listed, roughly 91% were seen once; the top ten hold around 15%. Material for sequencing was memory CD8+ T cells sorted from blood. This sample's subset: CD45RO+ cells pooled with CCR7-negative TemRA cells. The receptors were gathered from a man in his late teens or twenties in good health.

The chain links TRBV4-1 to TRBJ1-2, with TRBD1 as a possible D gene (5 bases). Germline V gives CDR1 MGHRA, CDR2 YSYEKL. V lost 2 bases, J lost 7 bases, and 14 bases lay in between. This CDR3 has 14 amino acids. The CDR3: CASSQPRVRFGYTF. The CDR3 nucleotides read TGCGCCAGCAGCCAACCCAGGGTCAGGTTTGGCTACACCTTC.

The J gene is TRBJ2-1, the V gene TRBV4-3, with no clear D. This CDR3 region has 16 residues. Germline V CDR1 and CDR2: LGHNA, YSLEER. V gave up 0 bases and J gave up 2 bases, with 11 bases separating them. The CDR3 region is CASSQEYSTTYNEQFF. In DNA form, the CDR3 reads TGCGCCAGCAGCCAAGAGTACTCCACAACCTACAATGAGCAGTTCTTC.

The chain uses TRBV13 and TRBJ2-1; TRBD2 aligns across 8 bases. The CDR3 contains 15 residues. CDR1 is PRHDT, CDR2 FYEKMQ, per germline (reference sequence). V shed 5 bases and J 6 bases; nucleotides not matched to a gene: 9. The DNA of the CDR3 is TGTGCCAGCAGCCCTCGGGTAGCGGGAACCAATGAGCAGTTCTTC. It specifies CASSPRVAGTNEQFF.

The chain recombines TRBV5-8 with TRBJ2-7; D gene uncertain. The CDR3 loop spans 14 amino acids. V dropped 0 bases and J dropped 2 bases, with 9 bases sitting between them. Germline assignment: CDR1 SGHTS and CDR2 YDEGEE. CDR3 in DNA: TGTGCCAGCAGCTTGGGATGGGGAACCTACGAGCAGTACTTC. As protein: CASSLGWGTYEQYF.

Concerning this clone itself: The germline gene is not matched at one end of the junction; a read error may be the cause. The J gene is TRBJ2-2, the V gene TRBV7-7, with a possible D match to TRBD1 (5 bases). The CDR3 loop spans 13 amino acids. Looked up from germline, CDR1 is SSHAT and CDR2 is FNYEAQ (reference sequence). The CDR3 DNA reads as TGTGCTAGCAGCTCTAGTGGGGCCAGCGAGCTGTTTTTT. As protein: CASSSSGASELFF.

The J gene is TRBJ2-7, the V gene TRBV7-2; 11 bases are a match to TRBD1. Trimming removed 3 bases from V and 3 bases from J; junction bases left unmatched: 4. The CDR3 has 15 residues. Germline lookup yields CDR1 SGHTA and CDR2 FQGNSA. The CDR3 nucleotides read TGTGCCAGCAGCTTCTCCGGGACAGGGGGCTACGAGCAGTACTTC. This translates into CASSFSGTGGYEQYF.

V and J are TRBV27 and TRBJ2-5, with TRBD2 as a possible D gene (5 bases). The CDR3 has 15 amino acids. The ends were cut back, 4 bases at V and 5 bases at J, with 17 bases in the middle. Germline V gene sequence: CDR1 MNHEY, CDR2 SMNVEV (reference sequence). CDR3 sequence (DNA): TGTGCCAGCAGTTATGCAGACGGGGTATGGGAGACCCAGTACTTC. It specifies CASSYADGVWETQYF.

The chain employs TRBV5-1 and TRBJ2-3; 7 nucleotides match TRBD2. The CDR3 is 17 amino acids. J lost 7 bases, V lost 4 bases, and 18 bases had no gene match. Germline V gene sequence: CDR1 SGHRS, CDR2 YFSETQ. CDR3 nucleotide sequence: TGCGCCAGCAGCGGTCCGAGGAAGGGAGGGCCAAGTAATACGCAGTATTTT. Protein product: CASSGPRKGGPSNTQYF.

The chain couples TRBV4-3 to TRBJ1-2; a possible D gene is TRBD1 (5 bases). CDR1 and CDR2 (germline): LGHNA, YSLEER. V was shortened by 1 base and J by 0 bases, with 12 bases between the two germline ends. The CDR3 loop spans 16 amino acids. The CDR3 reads CASSQAWQGPNYGYTF. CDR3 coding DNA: TGCGCCAGCAGCCAAGCTTGGCAGGGCCCTAACTATGGCTACACCTTC.

The DNA for the CDR3 is TGTGCCGAAACTGCAGGGGGCGGTGGCTACACCTTC. Amino acids: CAETAGGGGYTF. The chain has TRBV30 and TRBJ1-2; 8 bases are shared with TRBD1. CDR3 length: 12 residues. With V trimmed by 8 bases and J by 7 bases, 9 bases remained unmatched. Germline V gives CDR1 GTSNPN, CDR2 SVGIG (reference sequence).

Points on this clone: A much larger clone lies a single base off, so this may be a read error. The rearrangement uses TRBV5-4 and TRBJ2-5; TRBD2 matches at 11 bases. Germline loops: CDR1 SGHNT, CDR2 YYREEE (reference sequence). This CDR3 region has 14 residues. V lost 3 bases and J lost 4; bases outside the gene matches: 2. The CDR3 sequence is CASSSGLAGETQYF. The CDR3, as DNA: TGTGCCAGCAGCTCCGGACTAGCGGGAGAGACCCAGTACTTC.

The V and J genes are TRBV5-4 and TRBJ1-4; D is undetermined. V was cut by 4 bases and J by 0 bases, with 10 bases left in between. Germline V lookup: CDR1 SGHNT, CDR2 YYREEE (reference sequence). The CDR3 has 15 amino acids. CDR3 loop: CASSATKATNEKLFF. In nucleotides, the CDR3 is TGTGCCAGCAGCGCGACTAAGGCAACTAATGAAAAACTGTTTTTT. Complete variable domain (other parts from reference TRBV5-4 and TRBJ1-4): ETGVTQSPTHLIKTRGQQVTLRCSSQSGHNTVSWYQQALGQGPQFIFQYYREEENGRGNFPPRFSGLQFPNYSSELNVNALELDDSALYLCASSATKATNEKLFFGSGTQLSVL.

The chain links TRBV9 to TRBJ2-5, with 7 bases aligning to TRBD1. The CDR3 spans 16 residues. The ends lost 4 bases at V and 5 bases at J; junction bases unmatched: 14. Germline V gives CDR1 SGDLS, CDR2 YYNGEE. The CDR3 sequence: CASSPRGIGGRETQYF. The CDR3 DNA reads TGTGCCAGCAGCCCAAGGGGTATAGGGGGCAGGGAGACCCAGTACTTC. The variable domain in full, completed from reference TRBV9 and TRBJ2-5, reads DSGVTQTPKHLITATGQRVTLRCSPRSGDLSVYWYQQSLDQGLQFLIQYYNGEERAKGNILERFSAQQFPDLHSELNLSSLELGDSALYFCASSPRGIGGRETQYFGPGTRLLVL.

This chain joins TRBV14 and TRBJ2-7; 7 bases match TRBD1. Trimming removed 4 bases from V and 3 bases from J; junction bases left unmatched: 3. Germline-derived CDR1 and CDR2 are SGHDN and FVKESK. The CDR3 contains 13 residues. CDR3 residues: CASSLTGDYEQYF. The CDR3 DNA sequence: TGTGCCAGCAGCCTCACAGGGGACTACGAGCAGTACTTC.

CDR3 nucleotide sequence: TGTGCCAGCAGCCAAGTTATAGCGGGGGCCCTCACAGATACGCAGTATTTT. Protein product: CASSQVIAGALTDTQYF. The chain links TRBV4-2 to TRBJ2-3; the match to TRBD2 covers 9 bases. Germline assignment: CDR1 LGHNA and CDR2 YNFKEQ. This CDR3 comprises 17 residues. After removal of 1 base from V and 2 bases from J, the junction contained 7 bases not matched to a gene.

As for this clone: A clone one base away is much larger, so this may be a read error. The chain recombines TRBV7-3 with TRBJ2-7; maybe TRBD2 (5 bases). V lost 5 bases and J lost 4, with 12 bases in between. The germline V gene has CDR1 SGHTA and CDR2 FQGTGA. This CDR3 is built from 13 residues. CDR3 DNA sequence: TGTGCCAGCAGCGAGAGCACGGGGTACGAGCAGTACTTC. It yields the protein CASSESTGYEQYF.

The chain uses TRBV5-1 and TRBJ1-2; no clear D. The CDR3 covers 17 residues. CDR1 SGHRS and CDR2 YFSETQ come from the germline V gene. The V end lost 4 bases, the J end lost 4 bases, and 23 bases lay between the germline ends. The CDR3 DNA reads TGCGCCAGCAGCGTCAACATTGTAGGTTACAGTGCCTATGGCTACACCTTC. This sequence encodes CASSVNIVGYSAYGYTF. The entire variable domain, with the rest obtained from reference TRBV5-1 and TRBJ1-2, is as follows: KAGVTQTPRYLIKTRGQQVTLSCSPISGHRSVSWYQQTPGQGLQFLFEYFSETQRNKGNFPGRFSGRQFSNSRSEMNVSTLELGDSALYLCASSVNIVGYSAYGYTFGSGTRLTVV.

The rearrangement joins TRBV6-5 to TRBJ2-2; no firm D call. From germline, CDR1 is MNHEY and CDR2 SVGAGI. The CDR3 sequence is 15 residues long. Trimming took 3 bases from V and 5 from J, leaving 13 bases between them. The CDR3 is CASSYQQPETGELFF. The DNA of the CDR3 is TGTGCCAGCAGTTATCAACAACCCGAAACCGGGGAGCTGTTTTTT.

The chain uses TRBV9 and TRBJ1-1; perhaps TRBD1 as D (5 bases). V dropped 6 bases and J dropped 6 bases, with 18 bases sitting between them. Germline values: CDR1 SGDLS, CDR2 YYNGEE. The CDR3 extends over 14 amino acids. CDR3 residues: CASTPPQGLPEAFF. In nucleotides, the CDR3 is TGTGCCAGCACCCCGCCCCAGGGTTTGCCTGAAGCTTTCTTT.

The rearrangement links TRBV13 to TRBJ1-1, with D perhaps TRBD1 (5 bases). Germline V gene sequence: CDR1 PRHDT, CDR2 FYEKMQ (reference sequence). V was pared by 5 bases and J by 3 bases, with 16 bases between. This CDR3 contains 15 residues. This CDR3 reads CASSLELGVDTEAFF. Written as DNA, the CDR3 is TGTGCCAGCAGCCTAGAATTAGGGGTAGACACTGAAGCTTTCTTT. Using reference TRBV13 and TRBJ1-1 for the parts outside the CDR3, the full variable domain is AAGVIQSPRHLIKEKRETATLKCYPIPRHDTVYWYQQGPGQDPQFLISFYEKMQSDKGSIPDRFSAQQFSDYHSELNMSSLELGDSALYFCASSLELGVDTEAFFGQGTRLTVV.

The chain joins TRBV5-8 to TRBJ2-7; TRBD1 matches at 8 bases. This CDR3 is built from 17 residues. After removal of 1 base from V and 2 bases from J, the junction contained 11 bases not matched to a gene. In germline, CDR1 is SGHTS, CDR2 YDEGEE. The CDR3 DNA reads TGTGCCAGCAGCTTGCCAGGGGGCTTATTGAAGCCCTACGAGCAGTACTTC. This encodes CASSLPGGLLKPYEQYF.

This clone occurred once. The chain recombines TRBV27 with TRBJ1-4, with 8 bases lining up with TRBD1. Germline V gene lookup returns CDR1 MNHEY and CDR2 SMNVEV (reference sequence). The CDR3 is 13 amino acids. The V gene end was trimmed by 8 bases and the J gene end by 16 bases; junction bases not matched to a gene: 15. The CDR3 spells CASAMTGDFIPFF. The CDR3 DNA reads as TGTGCCAGCGCAATGACAGGGGACTTTATACCGTTTTTT.

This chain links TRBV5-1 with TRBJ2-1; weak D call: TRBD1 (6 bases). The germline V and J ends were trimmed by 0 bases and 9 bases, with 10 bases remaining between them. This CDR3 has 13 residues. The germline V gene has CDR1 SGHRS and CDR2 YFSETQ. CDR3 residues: CASSLGYRAEQFF. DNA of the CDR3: TGCGCCAGCAGCTTGGGGTACAGGGCTGAGCAGTTCTTC.

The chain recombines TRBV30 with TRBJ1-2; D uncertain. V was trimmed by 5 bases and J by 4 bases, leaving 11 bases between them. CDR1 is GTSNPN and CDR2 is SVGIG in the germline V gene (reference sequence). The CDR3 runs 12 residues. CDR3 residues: CAWDGVLYGYTF. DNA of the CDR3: TGTGCCTGGGACGGGGTTCTCTATGGCTACACCTTC.

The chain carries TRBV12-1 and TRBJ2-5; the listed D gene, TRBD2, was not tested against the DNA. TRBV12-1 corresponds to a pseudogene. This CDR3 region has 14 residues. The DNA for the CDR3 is TGTGCCAGCAGCAAGGAAGATGGCGGGGAGACCCAGTACTTC. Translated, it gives CASSKEDGGETQYF.